This note documents a single T cell receptor beta chain sequence. Its antigen is unidentified. This entry comes from a study of T cell responses to AZD1222 COVID-19 vaccine. Sequencing used immunoSEQ multiplex PCR; TCRdb keeps in-frame clones, though not all of them. The profile shows 160,000 or so clones, 90% of them singletons. General study points: Scientists sampled the repertoires only once the peak T cell response had passed. Donors were mostly white British, more females; clonal diversity possibly underestimated. The study found vaccine-associated CD4 TCRs spanning spike, dominant at 160-218 and 743-854. Close to half of spike-specific TCRs reportedly recognize unmutated variant regions.

Germline V gene data show CDR1 as ENHRY and CDR2 as SYGVKD. There are 14 residues in the CDR3. V gave up 2 bases and J gave up 7 bases; unmatched junction bases: 5. This rearrangement joins TRBV10-3 to TRBJ1-2, with 9 bases matching TRBD1. This sequence was found in an adult in good health. Specimen: peripheral blood, collected on day 0 of AZD1222 vaccination. CDR3 in DNA: TGTGCCATCAGTGAGGGGGACAGGGTGCCTGGCTACACCTTC. Amino acids: CAISEGDRVPGYTF.